A single sample gave rise to the 21 T cell receptor beta chains below, sequenced in a study of CD8+ T cells in alopecia areata. Stated treatment: oral pan-JAK inhibitor, 5-10 mg twice daily. TCR sequencing used cDNA made by reverse transcription of extracted RNA. TCRdb's table, derived via immunoSEQ multiplex PCR, lists solely in-frame clones and lacks some. The sample lists a few hundred thousand clones; about two fifths were seen once. Here the sequenced sample was CD4+ T cells sorted from blood, taken around week 30, from a patient treated with tofacitinib. These receptors were collected from a human donor with alopecia areata.

The sample holds a few counts of this clone. The rearrangement links TRBV25-1 to TRBJ1-1; D gene unclear. Germline V gene data show CDR1 as MGHDK and CDR2 as SYGVNS. Trimming shortened V by 2 bases and J by 4 bases, and 14 bases separated the two germline ends. The CDR3 length is 15 residues. The CDR3 DNA reads TGTGCCAGCAGTGAAGTAAAGGGAATAAGCACTGAAGCTTTCTTT. Residues: CASSEVKGISTEAFF.

This clone was counted many times. The CDR3 sequence: CASDRSGQGTEPQHF. In DNA form, the CDR3 reads TGTGCCAGTGATCGCTCGGGACAGGGGACGGAGCCCCAGCATTTT. The chain links TRBV19 to TRBJ1-5, with TRBD1 matching over 10 bases. The CDR3 extends over 15 amino acids. With 8 bases clipped from V and 8 bases from J, the junction kept 12 bases outside the gene matches. Germline CDR1 reads LNHDA; CDR2 reads SQIVND (reference sequence).

The CDR3 loop is CASRGTAYNEQFF. CDR3 DNA sequence: TGTGCCAGCAGAGGGACAGCCTACAATGAGCAGTTCTTC. The chain joins TRBV2 to TRBJ2-1; 7 bases line up with TRBD1. This CDR3 region has 13 residues. J was trimmed by 2 bases and V by 6 bases; bases with no gene match: 1. Germline loops: CDR1 SNHLY, CDR2 FYNNEI. Complete variable domain (other parts from reference TRBV2 and TRBJ2-1): EPEVTQTPSHQVTQMGQEVILRCVPISNHLYFYWYRQILGQKVEFLVSFYNNEISEKSEIFDDQFSVERPDGSNFTLKIRSTKLEDSAMYFCASRGTAYNEQFFGPGTRLTVL.

V and J are TRBV2 and TRBJ2-7, with unresolved D. Germline lookup yields CDR1 SNHLY and CDR2 FYNNEI. Trimming removed 5 bases from V and 6 bases from J, with 14 bases in between. There are 13 residues in the CDR3. CDR3 in DNA: TGTGCCAGCAGTTTCGACCCCGTCTCCGAGCAGTACTTC. It codes for CASSFDPVSEQYF.

This chain links TRBV27 with TRBJ2-7; D is perhaps TRBD1 (6 bases). The CDR3 loop spans 13 amino acids. Germline V CDR1 and CDR2: MNHEY, SMNVEV (reference sequence). Trimming cost V 4 bases and J 7 bases, with 14 bases left between them. CDR3 residues: CASSSGTPREQYF. The CDR3 DNA is TGTGCCAGCAGTTCAGGGACACCTAGGGAGCAGTACTTC.

This clone has more than one count but fewer than ten. The chain uses TRBV27 and TRBJ1-5; D not certain. This CDR3 region has 13 residues. V was cut by 3 bases and J by 6 bases, with 9 bases left in between. From germline, CDR1 is MNHEY and CDR2 SMNVEV (reference sequence). The CDR3, as DNA: TGTGCCAGCAGTTTGGGTTCAGGTCAGCCCCAGCATTTT. Translating it yields CASSLGSGQPQHF.

This sequence joins TRBV30 and TRBJ2-2; possibly TRBD2 for D (5 bases). The CDR3 loop spans 14 amino acids. The germline CDR1 and CDR2 sequences are GTSNPN and SVGIG (reference sequence). Trimming took 7 bases from V and 6 from J, leaving 18 bases between them. The CDR3 reads CALAGRMKSGELFF. Here the CDR3 DNA reads TGTGCCTTGGCGGGCCGAATGAAGTCCGGGGAGCTGTTTTTT.

This rearrangement joins TRBV4-1 to TRBJ2-3, with a tentative D call TRBD2 (6 bases). V lost 1 base, J lost 4 bases, and 9 bases lay in between. This CDR3 spans 14 amino acids. Per germline, CDR1 MGHRA and CDR2 YSYEKL. As DNA, the CDR3 is TGCGCCAGCAGCCAAGGCGGGATGGCAGATACGCAGTATTTT. It encodes CASSQGGMADTQYF.

This chain uses TRBV11-2 with TRBJ2-7; 7 nucleotides match TRBD2. The V gene end was trimmed by 3 bases and the J gene end by 6 bases; junction bases not matched to a gene: 11. In germline, CDR1 is SGHAT, CDR2 FQNNGV. This CDR3 is 15 amino acids long. DNA for the CDR3: TGTGCCAGCAGCTTCGCGGCGGGAGCACGGAGCGAGCAGTACTTC. It is translated as CASSFAAGARSEQYF. Complete variable domain (other parts from reference TRBV11-2 and TRBJ2-7): EAGVAQSPRYKIIEKRQSVAFWCNPISGHATLYWYQQILGQGPKLLIQFQNNGVVDDSQLPKDRFSAERLKGVDSTLKIQPAKLEDSAVYLCASSFAAGARSEQYFGPGTRLTVT.

This clone has just a few counts. The chain is built from TRBV7-2 and TRBJ1-4; no reliable D call. Germline assignment: CDR1 SGHTA and CDR2 FQGNSA. Trimming took off 0 bases at V and 0 bases at J, with 5 bases between the two ends. CDR3 length: 15 amino acids. This CDR3 reads CASSLAGTTNEKLFF. DNA for the CDR3: TGTGCCAGCAGCTTAGCGGGAACAACTAATGAAAAACTGTTTTTT.

The CDR3 sequence is CASSLLGRTDNEQFF. The CDR3 DNA sequence: TGTGCCAGCAGCTTGTTAGGTAGGACCGACAATGAGCAGTTCTTC. V and J are TRBV7-3 and TRBJ2-1; D gene unclear. The germline V gene has CDR1 SGHTA and CDR2 FQGTGA. V lost 3 bases to trimming and J lost 5 bases, with 14 bases between them. CDR3 length: 15 amino acids.

This clone was seen a handful of times. The chain uses TRBV7-2 and TRBJ2-7, with D unclear. V was cut by 4 bases and J by 3 bases, with 16 bases left in between. Germline CDR1 reads SGHTA; CDR2 reads FQGNSA. The CDR3 spans 15 residues. The CDR3 DNA follows: TGTGCCAGCAGCTCCACGTCCGGACGGAACTACGAGCAGTACTTC. Its translation is CASSSTSGRNYEQYF.

The chain uses TRBV5-6 and TRBJ1-2, with D unresolved. Germline V gene sequence: CDR1 SGHDT, CDR2 YYEEEE. V was shortened by 2 bases and J by 7 bases, with 18 bases between the two germline ends. The CDR3 has 15 amino acids. The DNA of the CDR3 is TGTGCCAGCAGCTTATTCCGGGCCCCGGGCCTTGGCTACACCTTC. Amino acids: CASSLFRAPGLGYTF.

CDR3 amino acids: CSADRAASNEQFF. The CDR3 coding sequence is TGCAGCGCTGACAGGGCTGCTTCCAATGAGCAGTTCTTC. The chain links TRBV29-1 to TRBJ2-1, with TRBD1 matching 7 bases. The germline CDR1 and CDR2 sequences are SQVTM and ANQGSEA. V shed 7 bases, J shed 6 bases, and the junction held 9 bases outside the gene matches. The CDR3 is made up of 13 amino acids.

The chain's CDR3 is CASSPSPDTSYEQYF. As DNA, the CDR3 is TGTGCCAGCAGCCCTAGCCCGGACACCTCCTACGAGCAGTACTTC. This rearrangement joins TRBV9 to TRBJ2-7; D tentatively fits TRBD1 or TRBD2 (5 bases each). The V end was cut by 4 bases, the J end by 0 bases, with 14 bases between. Per the germline V gene, CDR1 is SGDLS and CDR2 is YYNGEE. The CDR3 consists of 15 residues.

This clone turned up a few times. The chain combines TRBV30 with TRBJ1-2; 7 bases fit TRBD1. With 0 bases clipped from V and 4 bases from J, the junction kept 5 bases outside the gene matches. Germline CDR1 and CDR2: GTSNPN and SVGIG (reference sequence). This CDR3 comprises 14 residues. The CDR3 is CAWSVLRTGYGYTF. CDR3 sequence (DNA): TGTGCCTGGAGTGTACTTCGGACAGGCTATGGCTACACCTTC.

The V gene is TRBV7-2, the J gene TRBJ1-1, with TRBD1 as a possible D gene (5 bases). V lost 6 bases and J lost 3, with 17 bases in between. Germline assignment: CDR1 SGHTA and CDR2 FQGNSA. The CDR3 runs 15 residues. The CDR3 reads CASRITGTSHTEAFF. The CDR3 nucleotides read TGTGCCAGCAGAATTACCGGGACCAGCCACACTGAAGCTTTCTTT. Filled out from reference TRBV7-2 and TRBJ1-1, the complete variable domain reads GAGVSQSPSNKVTEKGKDVELRCDPISGHTALYWYRQSLGQGLEFLIYFQGNSAPDKSGLPSDRFSAERTGGSVSTLTIQRTQQEDSAVYLCASRITGTSHTEAFFGQGTRLTVV.

The genes are TRBV5-1 and TRBJ2-5; TRBD2 matches at 7 bases. The CDR3 spans 14 residues. With 4 bases clipped from V and 5 bases from J, the junction kept 8 bases outside the gene matches. The germline gives CDR1 SGHRS, CDR2 YFSETQ. The CDR3 DNA is TGCGCCAGCAGCAGGGAGGGTCACGGGGAGACCCAGTACTTC. Protein sequence: CASSREGHGETQYF.

The sample holds a few counts of this clone. This chain's CDR3 is CSVDLTGTNEKLFF. CDR3 DNA sequence: TGCAGCGTCGATTTGACGGGAACTAATGAAAAACTGTTTTTT. The genes are TRBV29-1 and TRBJ1-4; D gene ambiguous. V was shortened by 6 bases and J by 1 base, with 12 bases between the two germline ends. Germline CDR1 is SQVTM and CDR2 is ANQGSEA. The CDR3 runs 14 residues.

The V call is TRBV2, the J call TRBJ1-2; D perhaps matches TRBD1 (5 bases). Trimming left V 4 bases short and J 4 bases short, with 10 bases between. CDR3 length equals 13 residues. The germline gives CDR1 SNHLY, CDR2 FYNNEI. CDR3 nucleotides: TGTGCCAGCAGTGCTGACAGAGCCTATGGCTACACCTTC. It translates to CASSADRAYGYTF.

V and J are TRBV5-1 and TRBJ2-7; 10 bases align to TRBD2. The CDR3 consists of 15 residues. Germline V gene data show CDR1 as SGHRS and CDR2 as YFSETQ. Germline trimming cut 4 bases from V and 4 bases from J; bases unmatched to any gene: 8. The CDR3: CASSPGLAAVYEQYF. The CDR3 DNA reads TGCGCCAGCAGCCCCGGACTAGCGGCCGTATACGAGCAGTACTTC.